The 8 T cell receptor beta chains presented below share a single source sample, sequenced in a study of T cell responses to AZD1222 COVID-19 vaccine. Some clones are missing from TCRdb's copy, which holds only in-frame ones; the method was immunoSEQ multiplex PCR. The sample consists of 90,000 to 150,000 clones, roughly 89% of them appearing once. The material sequenced was peripheral blood, taken on day 0 of AZD1222 vaccination. Receptors originate from an adult in good health.

The V and J genes are TRBV3-1 (or the pseudogene TRBV3-2) and TRBJ2-1; D remains unclear. The CDR3 runs to 15 residues. The V gene's germline CDR1 is LGHDT and CDR2 YNNKEL (reference sequence). V was trimmed by 3 bases and J by 0 bases, leaving 9 bases between them. This CDR3 is CASSQGFSSYNEQFF. DNA of the CDR3: TGTGCCAGCAGCCAGGGCTTCAGCTCCTACAATGAGCAGTTCTTC.

The chain couples TRBV2 to TRBJ2-7; either TRBD1 or TRBD2 may fit D (5 bases each). The CDR3 sequence is 15 residues long. The ends were cut back, 3 bases at V and 7 bases at J, with 19 bases in the middle. From germline, CDR1 is SNHLY and CDR2 FYNNEI. The CDR3 DNA is TGTGCCAGCAGTGATATGAGAGGGACCGTTTTGGAGCAGTACTTC. Translation gives CASSDMRGTVLEQYF.

V usage is TRBV10-3 and J usage is TRBJ2-5, with a weak D call TRBD1 (6 bases). Germline V lookup: CDR1 ENHRY, CDR2 SYGVKD. The CDR3 is 16 amino acids. Trimming left V 5 bases short and J 4 bases short, with 20 bases between. The CDR3 here is CAISQTEIQGRETQYF. The CDR3 DNA reads TGTGCCATCAGTCAAACGGAGATACAGGGACGAGAGACCCAGTACTTC.

This clone was seen a single time. A junction end diverges from the germline sequence, so it may reflect a read error. The CDR3 DNA follows: TGTGCTAGCAGCCCCTGGGACCCCGGGAACACTGAAGCTTTCTTT. Translated: CASSPWDPGNTEAFF. The chain employs TRBV7-7 and TRBJ1-1; D is perhaps TRBD1 (5 bases). This CDR3 spans 15 amino acids. Germline lookup yields CDR1 SSHAT and CDR2 FNYEAQ (reference sequence).

This clone was observed once. This chain connects TRBV7-2 to TRBJ2-7; D is ambiguous. The ends were cut back, 2 bases at V and 9 bases at J, with 8 bases in the middle. The germline CDR1 and CDR2 sequences are SGHTA and FQGNSA. The CDR3 sequence is 11 residues long. CDR3 sequence (DNA): TGTGCCAGCAGCTTATCGACTGTGCAGTACTTC. Protein product: CASSLSTVQYF.

V gene TRBV20-1 combines with J gene TRBJ2-7; 13 bases are a match to TRBD2. With V trimmed by 3 bases and J by 3 bases, 2 bases remained unmatched. CDR3 size: 14 residues. The germline V gene has CDR1 DFQATT and CDR2 SNEGSKA (reference sequence). The CDR3: CSASGLAGVYEQYF. DNA of the CDR3: TGCAGTGCTAGTGGACTAGCGGGAGTCTACGAGCAGTACTTC.

The CDR3 DNA reads TGTGCCAGCAGCGGCCGACAGCCACCCACAGATACGCAGTATTTT. Translating gives CASSGRQPPTDTQYF. The chain couples TRBV9 to TRBJ2-3; D perhaps matches TRBD1 (5 bases). V lost 3 bases and J 2 bases, leaving 13 bases between the germline ends. This CDR3 region has 15 residues. Germline assignment: CDR1 SGDLS and CDR2 YYNGEE.

The chain employs TRBV5-1 and TRBJ2-5, with 10 bases matching TRBD2. The CDR3 loop spans 15 amino acids. Germline CDR1 is SGHRS and CDR2 is YFSETQ. After removal of 0 bases from V and 3 bases from J, the junction contained 2 bases not matched to a gene. CDR3 loop: CASSLAGTSEETQYF. DNA for the CDR3: TGCGCCAGCAGCTTGGCCGGGACTAGCGAAGAGACCCAGTACTTC.